The sample holds many counts of the clone carrying this T cell receptor beta chain. The sample originates from a study of CD8 T cells in ankylosing spondylitis. Libraries of TCR beta came from quantitative 5'-RACE with molecular barcodes. TCRdb recomputed calls from the 5' RACE reads with MiXCR, one row per CDR3 protein. The data hold 150,000 to 200,000 distinct CDR3 sequences, with 30% to 35% observed a single time. Trimming removed 0 bases at V and 6 bases at J, with 20 bases between. The CDR3 contains 17 residues. Looked up from germline, CDR1 is SGHRS and CDR2 is YFSETQ. Sequenced material: synovial fluid, either unsorted or a sorted T cell fraction (not recorded which). This clonotype originated in a male donor with ankylosing spondylitis. The chain has TRBV5-1 and TRBJ2-3, with D hard to call. In DNA, the CDR3 is TGCGCCAGCAGCTTGGCCAGCACCCCCCGGACCGGCGATACGCAGTATTTT. Its protein product is CASSLASTPRTGDTQYF.